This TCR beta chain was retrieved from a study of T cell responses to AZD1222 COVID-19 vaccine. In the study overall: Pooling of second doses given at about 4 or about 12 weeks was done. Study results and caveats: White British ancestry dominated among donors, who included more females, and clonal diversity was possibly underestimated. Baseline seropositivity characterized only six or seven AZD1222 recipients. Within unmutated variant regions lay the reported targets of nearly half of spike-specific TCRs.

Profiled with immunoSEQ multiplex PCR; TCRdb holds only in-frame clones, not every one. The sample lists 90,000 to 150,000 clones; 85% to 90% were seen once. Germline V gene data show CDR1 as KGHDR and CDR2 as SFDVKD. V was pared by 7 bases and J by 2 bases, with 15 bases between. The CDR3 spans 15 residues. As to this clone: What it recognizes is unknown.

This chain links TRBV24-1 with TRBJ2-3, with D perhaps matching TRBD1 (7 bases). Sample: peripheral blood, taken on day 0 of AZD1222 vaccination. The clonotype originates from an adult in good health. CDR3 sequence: CATRAGRGDTDTQYF. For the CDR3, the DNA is TGTGCCACCAGGGCGGGCAGGGGGGACACAGATACGCAGTATTTT.